Below are 18 T cell receptor beta chains sequenced from a single sample in a study of human T cells and chemical hapten exposure (dated by TCRdb to the early 2020s). Library preparation used RACE. The run used a NextSeq 500. Using fastp trimming at Q25 and MiXCR clonotype assembly, TCRdb reanalyzed the public sequencing data and kept in-frame beta chains. CDR3 protein duplicates are merged, each entry listing the most common genes and DNA. This sample is represented by approximately 50,000 distinct CDR3 sequences; about 9.6% of them were singletons. In total, the top ten clones hold 9.5% to 10% of the sample. The label giving this sample's time point can be read as: pre-sensitization, week 0. The treatment or condition tag for this specimen amounts to: therapeutic diphenylcyclopropenone sensitization with weekly scalp DPC. Total RNA was isolated from unfractionated whole blood collected in Tempus Blood RNA tubes.

The specimen was whole blood, collected in connection with sensitization to the hapten diphenylcyclopropenone (DPC). Receptor source: a woman aged 30 to 39 with alopecia areata. Some clones in this sample may be carry-over from other donors' samples.

This clonotype was seen many times. The J gene is TRBJ2-6, the V gene TRBV28; D tentatively fits TRBD1 or TRBD2 (5 bases each). Germline V gene data show CDR1 as MDHEN and CDR2 as SYDVKM. The ends were cut back, 7 bases at V and 0 bases at J, with 16 bases in the middle. CDR3 length: 17 amino acids. The CDR3 spells CASTQTWGSSGANVLTF. In DNA form, the CDR3 reads TGTGCCAGCACCCAAACTTGGGGGAGCTCTGGGGCCAACGTCCTGACTTTC.

The rearrangement links TRBV20-1 to TRBJ1-1; 11 bases are shared with TRBD1. There are 13 residues in the CDR3. The junction had 7 bases not matched to a gene; V was cut back by 6 bases and J by 7 bases. Germline V gives CDR1 DFQATT, CDR2 SNEGSKA (reference sequence). The CDR3 protein is CSAPDRGPNEAFF. CDR3 in DNA: TGCAGTGCCCCGGACAGGGGGCCGAATGAAGCTTTCTTT.

Notes on this clonotype: A much larger clone differs by one base, so this may be a read error. The gene calls are TRBV12-3 or TRBV12-4 and TRBJ1-2; 8 bases are a match to TRBD1. This CDR3 has 15 amino acids. In nucleotides, the CDR3 is TGTGCCAGCAGTCCCCATACGACAGGGGTCTATGGCGACACCTTC. Encoded protein: CASSPHTTGVYGDTF.

The chain joins TRBV9 to TRBJ2-7; TRBD2 agrees at 9 bases. V was pared by 4 bases and J by 2 bases, with 1 base of the junction left unmatched. Germline CDR1 is SGDLS and CDR2 is YYNGEE. The CDR3 extends over 13 amino acids. The CDR3 sequence is CASSRGGAYEQYF. The CDR3, as DNA: TGTGCCAGCAGCCGCGGGGGGGCCTACGAGCAGTACTTC.

In the case of this clonotype: A single base separates this from a much larger clone, so it may be a read error. This chain connects TRBV5-1 to TRBJ2-7, with 8 bases that match TRBD1. This CDR3 region has 15 residues. Germline V lookup: CDR1 SGHRS, CDR2 YFSETQ. V was pared by 4 bases and J by 9 bases, with 15 bases of the junction left unmatched. Written as DNA, the CDR3 is TGCGCCAGCAGCACCAAGACAGGGGTCGTCGGCGTGCAGTACTTC. This gives the protein CASSTKTGVVGVQYF.

The sample holds a few counts of this clonotype. The V call is TRBV6-5, the J call TRBJ2-7; D remains ambiguous. Per germline, CDR1 MNHEY and CDR2 SVGAGI. V was cut by 4 bases and J by 4 bases, with 5 bases left in between. The CDR3 runs to 11 residues. DNA of the CDR3: TGTGCCAGCAGTTCCGCTTACGAGCAGTACTTC. Protein: CASSSAYEQYF.

In regard to this clonotype: A read error may be the cause here, since a much bigger clone is one base away. The chain links TRBV6-5 to TRBJ2-2, with 8 bases aligning to TRBD1. The V gene's germline CDR1 is MNHEY and CDR2 SVGAGI. The CDR3 totals 16 residues. V was pared by 2 bases and J by 1 base, with 3 bases of the junction left unmatched. The CDR3 spells CASSYPGTGNTGELFF. CDR3 nucleotides: TGTGCCAGCAGTTACCCTGGGACAGGGAACACCGGGGAGCTGTTTTTT.

This clonotype has ten or more counts. The chain has TRBV6-5 and TRBJ1-2, with D possibly matching TRBD1 (6 bases). Between the trimmed V and J ends, which lost 4 bases and 2 bases, there was a span of 8 bases. Germline V gene sequence: CDR1 MNHEY, CDR2 SVGAGI. CDR3 length: 13 amino acids. The CDR3 nucleotides are TGTGCCAGCAGTTCTCAGGGGAACTATGGCTACACCTTC. This gives the protein CASSSQGNYGYTF.

V is TRBV6-5 and J is TRBJ2-7; TRBD1 aligns across 7 bases. Trimming took 5 bases from V and 1 from J; bases not matched to a gene: 8. The CDR3 consists of 15 residues. Germline lookup yields CDR1 MNHEY and CDR2 SVGAGI. The CDR3 reads CASSAPKTGSYEQYF. In DNA form, the CDR3 reads TGTGCCAGCAGTGCCCCCAAGACAGGGTCCTACGAGCAGTACTTC.

Notes on this clonotype: Given a much more abundant clone one base away, this may be a read error. The chain has TRBV2 and TRBJ2-7; the D gene could be TRBD1 or TRBD2 (5 bases each). Trimming took off 6 bases at V and 2 bases at J, with 14 bases between the two ends. The CDR3 has 14 amino acids. The V gene's germline CDR1 is SNHLY and CDR2 FYNNEI. The CDR3 DNA reads as TGTGCCAGCAGACGGCTAGTGGGACCCTACGAGCAGTACTTC. It translates to CASRRLVGPYEQYF.

A few counts support this clonotype. One junction end does not reproduce the germline sequence, and a read error may be involved. The rearrangement joins TRBV28 to TRBJ2-7, with D possibly being TRBD1 (6 bases). This CDR3 contains 14 residues. The germline V gene has CDR1 MDHEN and CDR2 SYDVKM. The chain's CDR3 is CASRPGTLSFEQYF. CDR3 nucleotide sequence: TGTGCCAGCAGACCGGGGACACTTTCCTTCGAGCAGTACTTC.

The genes are TRBV12-3 or TRBV12-4 and TRBJ2-2; D perhaps matches TRBD1 (5 bases). This CDR3 contains 14 residues. The V end was cut by 6 bases, the J end by 1 base, with 9 bases between. In DNA, the CDR3 is TGTGCCAGCAGGGTTCAGGGGAACACCGGGGAGCTGTTTTTT. Its protein is CASRVQGNTGELFF.

The rearrangement links TRBV20-1 to TRBJ1-1; D perhaps matches TRBD1 (5 bases). Between the trimmed V and J ends, which lost 0 bases and 5 bases, there was a span of 16 bases. The length of the CDR3 is 15 residues. Germline-derived CDR1 and CDR2 are DFQATT and SNEGSKA (reference sequence). The chain's CDR3 is CSARDGRRGSTEAFF. CDR3 coding DNA: TGCAGTGCTAGAGATGGGCGACGGGGGTCGACTGAAGCTTTCTTT.

Many counts were recorded for this clonotype. This chain connects TRBV6-5 to TRBJ1-1; D gene uncertain. Looked up from germline, CDR1 is MNHEY and CDR2 is SVGAGI. Trimming cost V 2 bases and J 3 bases, with 10 bases left between them. The CDR3 has 14 residues. In DNA, the CDR3 is TGTGCCAGCAGTTACCCCCGGAACGACACTGAAGCTTTCTTT. Translation gives CASSYPRNDTEAFF.

This clonotype showed up just a few times. This chain connects TRBV12-3 or TRBV12-4 to TRBJ1-2; tentative D call: TRBD1 (6 bases). V was clipped by 4 bases and J by 4 bases, with 19 bases between them. The CDR3 length is 16 residues. The CDR3 DNA sequence: TGTGCCAGCAGTTCCCGAGTCCGGTTCAGGGGCTATGGCTACACCTTC. Translated: CASSSRVRFRGYGYTF.

Only a few counts were recorded for this clonotype. The genes are TRBV6-4 and TRBJ2-3, with no clear D. Per the germline V gene, CDR1 is MRHNA and CDR2 is SNTAGT. This CDR3 is 13 amino acids long. V was clipped by 0 bases and J by 5 bases, with 6 bases between them. CDR3 bases: TGTGCCAGCAGTGACTCCCGCGGAGATACGCAGTATTTT. It yields the protein CASSDSRGDTQYF.

This clonotype has more than one count but fewer than ten. The rearrangement links TRBV7-9 to TRBJ2-3, with 7 bases lining up with TRBD1. V trimming: 7 bases; J trimming: 4 bases; junction bases outside the gene matches: 11. The CDR3 runs to 15 residues. Germline V gene lookup returns CDR1 SEHNR and CDR2 FQNEAQ (reference sequence). This CDR3 reads CASTDTGASPDTQYF. The CDR3 DNA follows: TGTGCCAGCACCGATACAGGGGCGTCCCCAGATACGCAGTATTTT.

This clonotype was observed many times. The rearrangement joins TRBV6-2 or TRBV6-3 to TRBJ1-5; no clear D gene. V was cut by 2 bases and J by 0 bases, with 2 bases left in between. The CDR3 totals 13 residues. CDR1 is MNHEY and CDR2 is SVGEGT in the germline V gene. CDR3 sequence (DNA): TGTGCCAGCAGTTACGGTAGCAATCAGCCCCAGCATTTT. Translation gives CASSYGSNQPQHF.